The 9 T cell receptor beta chains below were found in one sample sequenced in a study of cytomegalovirus exposure and HLA in healthy donors. The PCR ran on 60 Vbeta and 13 Jbeta primers. Sequenced by immunoSEQ multiplex PCR; TCRdb stores in-frame clones only, minus some. The sample records about 200,000 clones, 70% to 80% being singletons. The source material was PBMCs. These receptors came from a male donor in good health and CMV-seropositive.

The J gene is TRBJ2-7, the V gene TRBV4-2; TRBD2 agrees at 7 bases. The CDR3 covers 15 residues. The ends lost 4 bases at V and 2 bases at J; junction bases unmatched: 8. From germline, CDR1 is LGHNA and CDR2 YNFKEQ. CDR3 region: CASSPLADPTYEQYF. In nucleotides, the CDR3 is TGTGCCAGCAGCCCTCTAGCGGATCCGACCTACGAGCAGTACTTC.

J is TRBJ2-7 and V is TRBV9; TRBD2 matches 12 bases. After removal of 0 bases from V and 4 bases from J, the junction contained 8 bases not matched to a gene. The CDR3 loop spans 17 amino acids. The germline V gene has CDR1 SGDLS and CDR2 YYNGEE. As DNA, the CDR3 is TGTGCCAGCAGCGTAGAGGAGACTAGCGGGAGTTTGTACGAGCAGTACTTC. Encoded protein: CASSVEETSGSLYEQYF.

This chain connects TRBV29-1 to TRBJ1-2, with no clear D. The V end was cut by 0 bases, the J end by 4 bases, with 6 bases between. This CDR3 is 12 amino acids long. Germline CDR1 and CDR2: SQVTM and ANQGSEA. The CDR3 region is CSVEDRIYGYTF. The CDR3 nucleotides read TGCAGCGTTGAAGACAGGATCTATGGCTACACCTTC.

V usage is TRBV5-1 and J usage is TRBJ1-4; a possible D gene is TRBD1 (6 bases). Per the germline V gene, CDR1 is SGHRS and CDR2 is YFSETQ. This CDR3 comprises 14 residues. The V and J ends lost 6 bases and 6 bases respectively, with 15 bases between them. CDR3 region: CASKLGAADEKLFF. The CDR3 region has the DNA TGCGCCAGCAAGCTGGGGGCAGCCGATGAAAAACTGTTTTTT.

Comment on this clone: At one of its ends the junction is not consistent with the germline gene, which may arise from a read error. The chain couples TRBV7-9 to TRBJ2-5; perhaps TRBD2 as D (5 bases). CDR3 length: 15 amino acids. The germline CDR1 and CDR2 sequences are SEHNR and FQNEAQ (reference sequence). CDR3: CSSSLSGGQQETQYF. In nucleotides, the CDR3 is TGTTCCAGCAGCTTAAGCGGTGGGCAGCAAGAGACCCAGTACTTC.

This rearrangement joins TRBV7-3 to TRBJ2-7; 7 nucleotides align to TRBD2. J was trimmed by 2 bases and V by 5 bases; bases with no gene match: 9. This CDR3 is built from 15 residues. Per the germline V gene, CDR1 is SGHTA and CDR2 is FQGTGA. This CDR3 reads CASSLIAGATYEQYF. The CDR3 DNA reads as TGTGCCAGCAGCCTCATTGCGGGAGCTACCTACGAGCAGTACTTC.

V gene TRBV10-3 combines with J gene TRBJ1-1, with TRBD1 identical over 7 bases. The CDR3 totals 14 residues. The V gene end was trimmed by 5 bases and the J gene end by 0 bases; junction bases not matched to a gene: 3. Germline lookup yields CDR1 ENHRY and CDR2 SYGVKD. CDR3 loop: CAISSGTVNTEAFF. The DNA for the CDR3 is TGTGCCATCAGTTCCGGGACAGTGAACACTGAAGCTTTCTTT.

The V and J genes are TRBV6-5 and TRBJ1-1; 7 bases align to TRBD1. Germline trimming cut 5 bases from V and 2 bases from J; bases unmatched to any gene: 8. The CDR3 totals 15 residues. The germline V gene encodes CDR1 MNHEY and CDR2 SVGAGI. The CDR3 DNA reads as TGTGCCAGCAGTCTACAGGGGCGGGTAAACACTGAAGCTTTCTTT. This translates into CASSLQGRVNTEAFF.

This rearrangement joins TRBV7-2 to TRBJ1-1; D is ambiguous. The germline V gene encodes CDR1 SGHTA and CDR2 FQGNSA. V was shortened by 5 bases and J by 2 bases, with 9 bases between the two germline ends. CDR3 length: 13 amino acids. CDR3 sequence (DNA): TGTGCCAGCAGCCCCACACGAAACACTGAAGCTTTCTTT. Translated, it gives CASSPTRNTEAFF.